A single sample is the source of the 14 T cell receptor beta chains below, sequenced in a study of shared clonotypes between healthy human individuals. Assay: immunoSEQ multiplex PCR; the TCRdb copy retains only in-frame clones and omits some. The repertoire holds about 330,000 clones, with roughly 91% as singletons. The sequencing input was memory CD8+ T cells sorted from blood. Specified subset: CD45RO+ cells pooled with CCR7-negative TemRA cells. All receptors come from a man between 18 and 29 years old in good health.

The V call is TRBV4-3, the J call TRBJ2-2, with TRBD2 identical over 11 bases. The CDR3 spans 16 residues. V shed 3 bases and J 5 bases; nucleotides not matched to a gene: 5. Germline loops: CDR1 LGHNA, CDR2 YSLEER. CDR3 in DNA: TGCGCCAGCAGCCAGTTTCCTAGCGGGAGGACCGGGGAGCTGTTTTTT. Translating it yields CASSQFPSGRTGELFF.

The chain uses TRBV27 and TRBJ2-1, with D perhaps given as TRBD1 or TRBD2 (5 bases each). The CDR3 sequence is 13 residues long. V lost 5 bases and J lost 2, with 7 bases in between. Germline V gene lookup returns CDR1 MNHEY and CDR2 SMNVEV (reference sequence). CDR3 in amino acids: CASSQGAYNEQFF. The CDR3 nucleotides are TGTGCCAGCAGTCAGGGAGCCTACAATGAGCAGTTCTTC.

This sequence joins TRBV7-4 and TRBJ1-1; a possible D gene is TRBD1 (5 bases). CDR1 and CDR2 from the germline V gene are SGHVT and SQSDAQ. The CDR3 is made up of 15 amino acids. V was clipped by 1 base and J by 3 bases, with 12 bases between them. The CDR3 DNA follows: TGTGCCAGCAGCTTAGTTAAAGGAGGGGACACTGAAGCTTTCTTT. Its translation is CASSLVKGGDTEAFF.

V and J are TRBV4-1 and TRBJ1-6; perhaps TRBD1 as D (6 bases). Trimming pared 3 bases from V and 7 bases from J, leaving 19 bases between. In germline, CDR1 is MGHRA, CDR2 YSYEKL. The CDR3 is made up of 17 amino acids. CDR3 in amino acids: CASSHGSGAPLNSPLHF. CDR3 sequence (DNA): TGCGCCAGCAGCCACGGCTCAGGGGCCCCTTTGAATTCACCCCTCCACTTT.

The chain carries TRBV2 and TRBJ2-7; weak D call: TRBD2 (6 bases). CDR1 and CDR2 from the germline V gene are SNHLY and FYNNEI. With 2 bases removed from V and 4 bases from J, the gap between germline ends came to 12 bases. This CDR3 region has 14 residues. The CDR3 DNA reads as TGTGCCAGCAGTGAATTCCCAGGGACTTACGAGCAGTACTTC. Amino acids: CASSEFPGTYEQYF.

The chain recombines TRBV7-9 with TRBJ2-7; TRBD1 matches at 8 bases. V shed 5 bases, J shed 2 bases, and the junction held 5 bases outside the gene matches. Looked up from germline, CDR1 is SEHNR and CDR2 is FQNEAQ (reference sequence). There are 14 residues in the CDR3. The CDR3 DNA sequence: TGTGCCAGCAGCGGACAGGGACTTCCCTACGAGCAGTACTTC. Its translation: CASSGQGLPYEQYF.

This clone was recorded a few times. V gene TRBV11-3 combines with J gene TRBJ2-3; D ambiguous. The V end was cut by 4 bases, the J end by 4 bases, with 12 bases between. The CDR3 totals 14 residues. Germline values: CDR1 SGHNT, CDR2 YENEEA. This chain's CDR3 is CASSWNHRPDTQYF. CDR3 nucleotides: TGTGCCAGCAGCTGGAACCATCGGCCAGATACGCAGTATTTT.

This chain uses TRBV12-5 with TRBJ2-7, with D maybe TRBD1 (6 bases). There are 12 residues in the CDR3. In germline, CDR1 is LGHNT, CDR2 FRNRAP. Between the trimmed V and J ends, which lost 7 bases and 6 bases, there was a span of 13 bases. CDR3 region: CASAVGGGEQYF. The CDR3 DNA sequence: TGTGCTAGTGCAGTTGGGGGCGGCGAGCAGTACTTC.

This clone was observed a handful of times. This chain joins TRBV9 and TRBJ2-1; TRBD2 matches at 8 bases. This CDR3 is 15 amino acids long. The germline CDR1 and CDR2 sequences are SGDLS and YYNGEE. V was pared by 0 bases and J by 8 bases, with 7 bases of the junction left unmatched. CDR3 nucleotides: TGTGCCAGCAGCGTAGATAGCGGGGCTAGCTATGAGCAGTTCTTC. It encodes CASSVDSGASYEQFF.

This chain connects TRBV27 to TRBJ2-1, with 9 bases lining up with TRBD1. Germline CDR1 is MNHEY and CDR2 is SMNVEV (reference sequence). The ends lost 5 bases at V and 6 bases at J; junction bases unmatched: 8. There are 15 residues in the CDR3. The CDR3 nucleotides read TGTGCCAGCAGTAGTCCGGACAGGGGCTTCAATGAGCAGTTCTTC. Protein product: CASSSPDRGFNEQFF.

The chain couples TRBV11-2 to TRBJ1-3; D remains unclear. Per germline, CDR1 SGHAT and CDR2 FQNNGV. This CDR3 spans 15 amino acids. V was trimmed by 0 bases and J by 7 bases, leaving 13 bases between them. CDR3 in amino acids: CASSLDPRLTNTIYF. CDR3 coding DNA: TGTGCCAGCAGCTTAGATCCCAGACTTACCAACACCATATATTTT.

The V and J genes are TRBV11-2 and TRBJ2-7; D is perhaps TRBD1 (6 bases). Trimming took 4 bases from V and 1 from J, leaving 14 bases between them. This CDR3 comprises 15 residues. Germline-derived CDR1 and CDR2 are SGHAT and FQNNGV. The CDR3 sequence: CASSYLPRGSYEQYF. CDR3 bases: TGTGCCAGCAGCTACCTCCCCAGGGGTTCCTACGAGCAGTACTTC.

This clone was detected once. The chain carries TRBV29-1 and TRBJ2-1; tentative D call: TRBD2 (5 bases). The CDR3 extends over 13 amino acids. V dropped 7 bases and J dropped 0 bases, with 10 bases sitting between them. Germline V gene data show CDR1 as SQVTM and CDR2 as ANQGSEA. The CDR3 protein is CSAAGGSYNEQFF. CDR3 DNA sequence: TGCAGCGCGGCCGGAGGCTCCTACAATGAGCAGTTCTTC.

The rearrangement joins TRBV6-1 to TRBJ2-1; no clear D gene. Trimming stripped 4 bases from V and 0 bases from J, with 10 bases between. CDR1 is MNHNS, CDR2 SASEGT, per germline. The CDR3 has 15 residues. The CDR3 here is CASSGRDSSYNEQFF. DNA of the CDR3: TGTGCCAGCAGTGGAAGGGATAGCTCCTACAATGAGCAGTTCTTC.